The 5 T cell receptor beta chains in this list originate from one sample, sequenced in a study of T cells after yellow fever vaccination. One entry per CDR3 protein results from TCRdb running MiXCR on the 5' RACE reads. This table has more than 450,000 distinct CDR3 sequences, roughly 22% appearing once. Specimen: PBMCs, collected more than 20 days after the first yellow fever vaccination. The receptors here all came from a man aged 18 to 30 who received the YFV17D yellow fever vaccine.

The CDR3 here is CASRPQQGWNSPLHF. As DNA, the CDR3 is TGTGCCAGCAGGCCACAACAGGGCTGGAATTCACCCCTCCACTTT. This chain joins TRBV6-2 or TRBV6-3 and TRBJ1-6, with D maybe TRBD1 (6 bases). V was clipped by 6 bases and J by 7 bases, with 16 bases between them. Germline assignment: CDR1 MNHEY and CDR2 SVGEGT. The CDR3 is made up of 15 amino acids.

The chain is built from TRBV15 and TRBJ1-2, with 7 bases aligning to TRBD1. Germline V CDR1 and CDR2: LNHNV, YYDKDF (reference sequence). CDR3 length: 18 amino acids. V lost 3 bases, J lost 2 bases, and 15 bases stayed unmatched. The CDR3 nucleotides are TGTGCCACCAGCAGCGGACGATCCGGGACAGACCCAAACTATGGCTACACCTTC. It specifies CATSSGRSGTDPNYGYTF.

J is TRBJ1-2 and V is TRBV27, with TRBD1 as a possible D gene (6 bases). Trimming stripped 10 bases from V and 7 bases from J, with 19 bases between. Germline CDR1 reads MNHEY; CDR2 reads SMNVEV (reference sequence). This CDR3 contains 13 residues. CDR3 protein: CATYATGGAGYTF. CDR3 in DNA: TGTGCCACCTACGCTACCGGGGGGGCTGGCTACACCTTC.

This clonotype was seen only a few times. This CDR3 reads CASSLGRKGHNEQFF. The CDR3 DNA follows: TGTGCCAGCAGCCTGGGACGGAAGGGTCACAATGAGCAGTTCTTC. The chain couples TRBV12-3 or TRBV12-4 to TRBJ2-1; D possibly matches TRBD1 or TRBD2 (5 bases each). V was clipped by 6 bases and J by 5 bases, with 17 bases between them. CDR3 size: 15 residues.

This sequence joins TRBV10-3 and TRBJ1-4; D remains ambiguous. CDR1 ENHRY and CDR2 SYGVKD come from the germline V gene. CDR3 length equals 12 residues. V was trimmed by 0 bases and J by 8 bases, leaving 4 bases between them. The CDR3 here is CAISESIEKLFF. The CDR3 bases are TGTGCCATCAGTGAGTCGATAGAAAAACTGTTTTTT.